Listed below are T cell receptor beta chains from one sample, sequenced in a study of Ad26.COV2.S vaccination and SARS-CoV-2 variants. Data came from immunoSEQ multiplex PCR; TCRdb stores just in-frame clones and leaves some out. The sample has roughly 330,000 clones, around 90% seen once. The starting material was peripheral blood, obtained in a trial of Ad26.COV2.S vaccine versus placebo. Receptors originate from a person between 18 and 65 years old who received the Ad26.COV2.S COVID-19 vaccine or a placebo. CDR3s include the opening cysteine and the closing phenylalanine or tryptophan. The order of the fields is V gene, clone size, J gene, D gene, CDR3 length, CDR3 DNA, CDR3 protein. D genes are given only for firm matches. Part of the rows lack a size; the others show once, few, many or a class for expanded clones.

V gene: TRBV9
clone size: once
J gene: TRBJ1-1
D gene: TRBD1
CDR3 length: 17
CDR3 DNA: TGTGCCAGCAGCGTAAACGCCGGGACAGGGGTGAACCAGGAGGCTTTCTTT
CDR3 protein: CASSVNAGTGVNQEAFF

V gene: TRBV7-2
clone size: once
J gene: TRBJ1-6
D gene: .
CDR3 length: 16
CDR3 DNA: TGTGCCAGCAGCCTCCTATTTAGCTCCTATAATTCACCCCTCCACTTT
CDR3 protein: CASSLLFSSYNSPLHF

V gene: TRBV5-4
clone size: .
J gene: TRBJ2-7
D gene: TRBD1
CDR3 length: 15
CDR3 DNA: TGTGCCAGCAGCTTGACTGGGACAGGGTCCTACGAGCAGTACTTC
CDR3 protein: CASSLTGTGSYEQYF

V gene: TRBV30
clone size: .
J gene: TRBJ1-5
D gene: TRBD1
CDR3 length: 15
CDR3 DNA: TGTGCCTGGAGCCAGGGGGTCCATAGCAATCAGCCCCAGCATTTT
CDR3 protein: CAWSQGVHSNQPQHF

V gene: TRBV14
clone size: .
J gene: TRBJ2-1
D gene: TRBD2
CDR3 length: 18
CDR3 DNA: TGTGCCAGTGGACTAGCGGGAGGGCCCGGAGGGCCCTACAATGAGCAGTTCTTC
CDR3 protein: CASGLAGGPGGPYNEQFF

V gene: TRBV13
clone size: .
J gene: TRBJ2-6
D gene: .
CDR3 length: 16
CDR3 DNA: TGTGCCAGCAGCTTATCGCAGGGCTCTGGGGCCAACGTCCTGACTTTC
CDR3 protein: CASSLSQGSGANVLTF

V gene: TRBV18
clone size: .
J gene: TRBJ1-3
D gene: .
CDR3 length: 18
CDR3 DNA: TGTGCCAGCTCACCAGCCCAGGCGACTCAAGTAACTGGAAACACCATATATTTT
CDR3 protein: CASSPAQATQVTGNTIYF

V gene: TRBV6-6
clone size: .
J gene: TRBJ1-1
D gene: TRBD1
CDR3 length: 14
CDR3 DNA: TGTGCCAGCAGGGACAGGGGTGGAAACACTGAAGCTTTCTTT
CDR3 protein: CASRDRGGNTEAFF

V gene: TRBV15
clone size: .
J gene: TRBJ1-4
D gene: TRBD1
CDR3 length: 16
CDR3 DNA: TGTGCCACCAGCCGGGACAGGGATGCAACTAATGAAAAACTGTTTTTT
CDR3 protein: CATSRDRDATNEKLFF

V gene: TRBV6-5
clone size: .
J gene: TRBJ2-1
D gene: .
CDR3 length: 13
CDR3 DNA: TGTGCCAGCAGACTAAGGGGATACAATGAGCAGTTCTTC
CDR3 protein: CASRLRGYNEQFF

V gene: TRBV6-5
clone size: once
J gene: TRBJ1-2
D gene: .
CDR3 length: 13
CDR3 DNA: TGTGCCAGCAGTCCGCAGGGAGACTATGGCTACACCTTC
CDR3 protein: CASSPQGDYGYTF